These T cell receptor beta chains were read from a single sample in a study of shared clonotypes between healthy human individuals. The protocol was immunoSEQ multiplex PCR, while the TCRdb copy is restricted to in-frame clones and leaves out a portion. Among roughly 2 million clones listed, roughly 94% were seen once. The specimen was naive CD4+ T cells sorted from blood. Receptor source: a man in his late teens or twenties in good health. CDR3s include the opening cysteine and the closing phenylalanine or tryptophan. The D gene is left open where the match is weak. Clone size is given for some rows only: seen once, a few or many times, or a class if the clone is expanded.

TRBV7-2	TRBJ1-4	TRBD1	.	TGTGCCAGCAGCGCACAGGGGGCGCTTTTGGTAGAAAAACTGTTTTTT	CASSAQGALLVEKLFF
TRBV19	TRBJ1-3	.	.	TGTGCCAGTAGTATAGATCTGTCGGGGTTCTCTGGAAACACCATATATTTT	CASSIDLSGFSGNTIYF
TRBV18	TRBJ1-6	.	.	TGTGCCAGCTCACCACAAAGCGGGACGGATTCACCCCTCCACTTT	CASSPQSGTDSPLHF
TRBV9	TRBJ2-7	TRBD2	.	TGTGCCAGCAGCAGGCGTAGCGGGAGCTACGAGCAGTACTTC	CASSRRSGSYEQYF
TRBV1	TRBJ2-3	.	.	TGCACCAGCAGCCAAGGAGAAGCGGCCGGGGGGACAGATACGCAGTATTTT	CTSSQGEAAGGTDTQYF
TRBV6-5	TRBJ1-5	.	.	TGTGCCAGCAGTCGGGGGGCCAATCAGCCCCAGCATTTT	CASSRGANQPQHF
TRBV6-1	TRBJ2-4	.	once	TGTGCCAGCAGTGAGGGGGGCAGTAAAAACATTCAGTACTTC	CASSEGGSKNIQYF
TRBV7-3	TRBJ2-7	.	.	TGTGCCAGCAGCTTAGGGGTGTCCTACGAGCAGTACTTC	CASSLGVSYEQYF
TRBV11-2	TRBJ1-1	.	.	TGTGCCAGCAGCTCCCGCCCGTTCATGAACACTGAAGCTTTCTTT	CASSSRPFMNTEAFF
TRBV11-2	TRBJ2-3	.	.	TGTGCCAGCAGCCCACTTGGGGGCTCCGGCACAGATACGCAGTATTTT	CASSPLGGSGTDTQYF
TRBV7-7	TRBJ2-3	.	.	TGTGCTAGCAGCTTAGTCGGGACAGATACGCAGTATTTT	CASSLVGTDTQYF
TRBV9	TRBJ1-4	TRBD1	.	TGTGCCAGCAGCGTAGGGGACAGACATCCAACTAATGAAAAACTGTTTTTT	CASSVGDRHPTNEKLFF
TRBV7-9	TRBJ1-1	.	.	TGTGCCAGCTTATTAACGGGTGGCCGAGACACTGAAGCTTTCTTT	CASLLTGGRDTEAFF
TRBV10-3	TRBJ2-5	TRBD2	.	TGTGCCTCGAGCGGGGATCGGGAGACCCAGTACTTC	CASSGDRETQYF
TRBV7-7	TRBJ2-1	.	.	TGTGCTAGCAGCTTAGGTTTAAACAATGAACAGTTCTTC	CASSLGLNNEQFF
TRBV30	TRBJ2-6	.	.	TGTGCCTGGATCCGGTTTGTCTCTGGGGCCAACGTCCTGACTTTC	CAWIRFVSGANVLTF
TRBV6-6	TRBJ2-4	TRBD1	.	TGTGCCAGCAACCCCGGGGACAGGGCGGCCAAAAACATTCAGTACTTC	CASNPGDRAAKNIQYF
TRBV6-5	TRBJ2-7	TRBD1	.	TGTGCCAGCAGGGCAGGACAGGGAGTGTACGAGCAGTACTTC	CASRAGQGVYEQYF
TRBV4-1	TRBJ2-5	.	once	TGCGCCAGCAGCCAAGCCCAGGACAAGGGAGAGACCCAGTACTTC	CASSQAQDKGETQYF
TRBV7-2	TRBJ2-7	TRBD1	.	TGTGCCAGCAGCACAGGGGGCGCGGGAAACGAGCAGTACTTC	CASSTGGAGNEQYF
TRBV9	TRBJ1-4	.	.	TGTGCCAGCAGCGTTGGGGACCCGGGGGAAAAACTGTTTTTT	CASSVGDPGEKLFF
TRBV10-1	TRBJ1-1	.	.	TGCGCCAGCAGTCTGGCGGTACCCAGAATGAACACTGAAGCTTTCTTT	CASSLAVPRMNTEAFF
TRBV5-4	TRBJ1-6	TRBD1	once	TGTGCCAGCAGCCGACAGGGAAAGTCGGGTTCACCCCTCCACTTT	CASSRQGKSGSPLHF
TRBV5-1	TRBJ2-3	TRBD2	once	TGCGCCAGCAGCCCGGGCGCTAGCGGGTTCACAGATACGCAGTATTTT	CASSPGASGFTDTQYF
TRBV14	TRBJ1-2	.	.	TGTGCCAGCAGCCTTGACAGGACTAACTATGGCTACACCTTC	CASSLDRTNYGYTF
TRBV27	TRBJ2-3	TRBD2	.	TGTGCCAGCAGCCCGACTAGCGGGAGGATTGGTATGAGAACAGATACGCAGTATTTT	CASSPTSGRIGMRTDTQYF
TRBV10-3	TRBJ2-1	.	.	TGTGCCATCAGTGATTTTCAGAGCTCCTACAATGAGCAGTTCTTC	CAISDFQSSYNEQFF
TRBV5-4	TRBJ2-7	.	.	TGTGCCAGCAGCTTCTGGACAGCACCCTACGAGCAGTACTTC	CASSFWTAPYEQYF
TRBV30	TRBJ2-2	.	.	TGTGCCTGGAGTGTAAGAAGAACCGGGGAGCTGTTTTTT	CAWSVRRTGELFF
TRBV6-1	TRBJ2-1	.	.	TGTGCCAGCAGTGGCAGGGTTACCTACAATGAGCAGTTCTTC	CASSGRVTYNEQFF
TRBV7-2	TRBJ1-3	.	.	TGTGCCAGCAGCTTAGCCCCCTGGCGGAGCAGGGACGGAAACACCATATATTTT	CASSLAPWRSRDGNTIYF
TRBV6-6	TRBJ1-1	.	once	TGTGCCAGCATTAACAGGTATCCGAACACTGAAGCTTTCTTT	CASINRYPNTEAFF
TRBV7-9	TRBJ1-2	.	few	TGTGCCAGCAGCTTAGACGTTTCTTACGGAGGCTACACCTTC	CASSLDVSYGGYTF
TRBV27	TRBJ1-3	.	.	TGTGCCAGCAGTTCTTTACAGGGAACGGGAAACACCATATATTTT	CASSSLQGTGNTIYF
TRBV20-1	TRBJ1-1	.	.	TGCAGTGCTAGGCCTTTTACTGAAGCTTTCTTT	CSARPFTEAFF
TRBV9	TRBJ2-7	.	.	TGTGCCAGCAGCGCCCAAGGGGTAGGGGACGAGCAGTACTTC	CASSAQGVGDEQYF
TRBV27	TRBJ1-6	.	.	TGTGCCAGCAGTTCCTACGCGGTGCAGCCCCCTGTCCCCCTCCACTTT	CASSSYAVQPPVPLHF
TRBV7-9	TRBJ2-3	.	.	TGTGCCAGCACTACTACCACAGATACGCAGTATTTT	CASTTTTDTQYF
TRBV5-1	TRBJ2-5	TRBD1	.	TGCGCCAGCAGCTTGGAGGGCAGGGGGCTAGAGACCCAGTACTTC	CASSLEGRGLETQYF
TRBV7-9	TRBJ1-1	.	once	TGTGCCAGCAACCAAAACCTCCTAGACAGCGAAGCTTTCTTT	CASNQNLLDSEAFF
TRBV5-5	TRBJ1-6	TRBD1	.	TGTGCCACCTCTATGGCCGGGACAGGGGGTTCACCCCTCCACTTT	CATSMAGTGGSPLHF
TRBV25-1	TRBJ2-3	.	.	TGTGCCAGCAGTGGCCCCATAGCGGAGAGCACAGATACGCAGTATTTT	CASSGPIAESTDTQYF
TRBV6-6	TRBJ2-3	TRBD1	once	TGTGCCAGCAGCCCCCGGGACAGGGGCACAGATACGCAGTATTTT	CASSPRDRGTDTQYF
TRBV4-1	TRBJ2-5	.	.	TGCGCCAGCAGCCAAGTTCAGACTAGAAGTGAGACCCAGTACTTC	CASSQVQTRSETQYF
TRBV5-1	TRBJ1-1	.	.	TGCGCCAGCAGCTTGGAAGGCAGGGAAGCTTTCTTT	CASSLEGREAFF
TRBV7-9	TRBJ2-5	TRBD2	.	TGTGCCAGCAGCTCAGCGGGGATCGAAGAGACCCAGTACTTC	CASSSAGIEETQYF
TRBV28	TRBJ1-2	.	.	TGTGCCAGCACCGCGGGAAGAACAGAACCCGCCTTTTATAATAACTATGGCTACACCTTC	CASTAGRTEPAFYNNYGYTF
TRBV19	TRBJ2-7	.	.	TGTGCCAGTAGTCAAACATTGGGAGTCTCCTACGAGCAGTACTTC	CASSQTLGVSYEQYF
TRBV11-3	TRBJ1-5	.	.	TGTGCCAGCAGCTTTGGTGGTTTCGGGGGAAATCAGCCCCAGCATTTT	CASSFGGFGGNQPQHF
TRBV30	TRBJ2-2	.	.	TGTGCCTGGAGTCCGGGATCCAACACCGGGGAGCTGTTTTTT	CAWSPGSNTGELFF
TRBV7-9	TRBJ2-7	.	few	TGTGCCAGCAGCTTAGCGAATACAGGTGCACCCTACGAGCAGTACTTC	CASSLANTGAPYEQYF
TRBV27	TRBJ1-5	.	once	TGTGCCAGCAGTTTTCAAGGGATTGGTAACCAGCCCCAGCATTTT	CASSFQGIGNQPQHF
TRBV5-1	TRBJ1-6	.	.	TGCGCCAGCAGCTTGGGAGGTAGCTCCTATAATTCACCCCTCCACTTT	CASSLGGSSYNSPLHF